This record looks at one T cell receptor beta chain sequence and its context. Its antigen is unknown. This sample was included in a study of identical twins. Whole-study findings and limits: Low generation-probability sequences were in excess among twin-shared out-of-frame alpha sequences. Because invariant MAIT and iNKT cells could be present, zero-insertion analyses could be partly confounded.

Each cDNA held unique molecular identifiers, and template switching gave it a universal primer site. MiXCR, applied by TCRdb to the 5' RACE reads, yields one record per CDR3 protein. Of some 300,000 distinct CDR3 sequences listed, 10% to 15% were seen once; the top ten hold just over 7%. The V end was cut by 5 bases, the J end by 6 bases, with 8 bases between. CDR3 length: 13 amino acids. Germline values: CDR1 MDHEN, CDR2 SYDVKM. In addition, the sample was reused for a study of yellow fever vaccine responses in identical twins. That publication notes: After vaccination, twins' T cell response reportedly seemed partly convergent, partly personalized.

The gene calls are TRBV28 and TRBJ1-6; D ambiguous. The sample taken for sequencing was CD8+ T cells sorted from blood. This TCR was recovered from a woman under 30 in good health. The CDR3 is CASSMITNSPLHF. The CDR3 nucleotides are TGTGCCAGCAGTATGATTACTAATTCACCCCTCCACTTT.